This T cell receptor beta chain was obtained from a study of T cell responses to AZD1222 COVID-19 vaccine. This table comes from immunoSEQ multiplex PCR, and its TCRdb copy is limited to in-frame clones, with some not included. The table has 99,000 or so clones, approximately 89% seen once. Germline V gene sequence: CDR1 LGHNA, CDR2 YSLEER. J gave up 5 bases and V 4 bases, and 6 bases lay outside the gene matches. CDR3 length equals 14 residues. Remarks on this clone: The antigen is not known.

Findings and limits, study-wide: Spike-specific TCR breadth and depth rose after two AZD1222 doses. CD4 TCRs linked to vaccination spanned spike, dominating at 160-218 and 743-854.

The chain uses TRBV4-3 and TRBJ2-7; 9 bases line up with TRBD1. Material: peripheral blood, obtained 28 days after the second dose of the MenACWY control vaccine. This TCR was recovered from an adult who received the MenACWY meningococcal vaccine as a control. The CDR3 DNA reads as TGCGCCAGCAGCCGTGAACAGGGGGCGGACGAGCAGTACTTC. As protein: CASSREQGADEQYF.